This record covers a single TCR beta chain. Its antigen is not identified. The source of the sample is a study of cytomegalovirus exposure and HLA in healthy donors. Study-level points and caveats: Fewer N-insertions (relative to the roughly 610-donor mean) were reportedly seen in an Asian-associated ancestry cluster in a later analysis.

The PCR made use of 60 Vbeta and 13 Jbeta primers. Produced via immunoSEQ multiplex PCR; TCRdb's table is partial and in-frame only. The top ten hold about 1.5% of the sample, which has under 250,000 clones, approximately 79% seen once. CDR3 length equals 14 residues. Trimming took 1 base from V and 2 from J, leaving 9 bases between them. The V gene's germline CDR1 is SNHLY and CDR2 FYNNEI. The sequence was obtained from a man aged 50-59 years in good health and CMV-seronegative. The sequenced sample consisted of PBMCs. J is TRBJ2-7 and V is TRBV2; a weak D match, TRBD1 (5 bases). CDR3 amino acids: CASSEEVRAYEQYF. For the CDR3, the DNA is TGTGCCAGCAGTGAAGAGGTCAGGGCCTACGAGCAGTACTTC. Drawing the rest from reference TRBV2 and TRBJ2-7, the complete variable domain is EPEVTQTPSHQVTQMGQEVILRCVPISNHLYFYWYRQILGQKVEFLVSFYNNEISEKSEIFDDQFSVERPDGSNFTLKIRSTKLEDSAMYFCASSEEVRAYEQYFGPGTRLTVT.